The 22 T cell receptor beta chains below were found in one sample sequenced in a study of blood T cell repertoires in COVID-19 (TCRdb year 2020). Libraries were made using the immunoSEQ multiplex PCR assay. Not all clones reach the TCRdb copy of this immuneACCESS table, which keeps in-frame sequences only. Checked studies attribute under half of the gap to unresolved V genes and leave the rest unexplained. This sample comprises about 68,000 clones, roughly 88% of them detected only once. 2.3% of the sample belongs to the ten largest clones. Material: peripheral blood. These receptors all come from a human donor in a cohort sampled during active COVID-19.

J is TRBJ2-7 and V is TRBV19, with TRBD2 matching over 9 bases. Germline V gene sequence: CDR1 LNHDA, CDR2 SQIVND (reference sequence). CDR3 length: 15 amino acids. V dropped 5 bases and J dropped 0; count of bases not matched to a gene: 5. CDR3 region: CASSLSSGDSYEQYF. CDR3 coding DNA: TGTGCCAGTAGTCTGTCTAGCGGGGACTCCTACGAGCAGTACTTC.

In DNA form, the CDR3 reads TGCGCCAGCAGCCAATCACAGGGGTATGGCTACACCTTC. Translated, it gives CASSQSQGYGYTF. V and J are TRBV4-3 and TRBJ1-2; 7 nucleotides match TRBD1. Looked up from germline, CDR1 is LGHNA and CDR2 is YSLEER. The CDR3 sequence is 13 residues long. V gave up 2 bases and J gave up 5 bases; unmatched junction bases: 2.

This clone has a single count. The chain employs TRBV18 and TRBJ1-2; no clear D gene. CDR3 length equals 12 residues. Trimming removed 0 bases from V and 4 bases from J, with 3 bases in between. Per the germline V gene, CDR1 is KGHSH and CDR2 is LQKENI. The CDR3 nucleotides are TGTGCCAGCTCACCACCCGGCTATGGCTACACCTTC. Residues: CASSPPGYGYTF.

The chain employs TRBV6-2 or TRBV6-3 and TRBJ1-2, with 11 nucleotides matching TRBD1. Per germline, CDR1 MNHEY and CDR2 SVGEGT. The CDR3 length is 15 residues. With 6 bases clipped from V and 4 bases from J, the junction kept 7 bases outside the gene matches. CDR3 loop: CASSDGDRGVYGYTF. In nucleotides, the CDR3 is TGTGCCAGCAGCGACGGGGACAGGGGGGTCTATGGCTACACCTTC.

A word on this clone: An end of the junction differs from the germline gene, which may be a read error. This sequence joins TRBV11-2 and TRBJ2-1; D unclear. This CDR3 is built from 11 residues. Germline-derived CDR1 and CDR2 are SGHAT and FQNNGV. The CDR3: CASSLARVLVF. CDR3 sequence (DNA): TGTGCCAGCAGCTTAGCCCGAGTTTTGGTCTTC.

The genes are TRBV12-5 and TRBJ1-2; 8 nucleotides line up with TRBD1. CDR1 and CDR2 from the germline V gene are LGHNT and FRNRAP. V was pared by 1 base and J by 7 bases, with 5 bases of the junction left unmatched. CDR3 length equals 14 residues. The CDR3 DNA follows: TGTGCTAGTGGTTTGGGACAGGGGTCTTCTGGCTACACCTTC. Translating it yields CASGLGQGSSGYTF.

This chain links TRBV28 with TRBJ1-1, with D possibly being TRBD1 (6 bases). Per germline, CDR1 MDHEN and CDR2 SYDVKM. V shed 7 bases and J shed 11 bases, with 29 bases lying between them. The length of the CDR3 is 16 residues. The CDR3 reads CASTLNGLFQGNRAFF. As DNA, the CDR3 is TGTGCCAGCACCCTAAACGGTTTGTTTCAGGGGAACAGGGCTTTCTTT. Complete variable domain (other parts from reference TRBV28 and TRBJ1-1): DVKVTQSSRYLVKRTGEKVFLECVQDMDHENMFWYRQDPGLGLRLIYFSYDVKMKEKGDIPEGYSVSREKKERFSLILESASTNQTSMYLCASTLNGLFQGNRAFFGQGTRLTVV.

The chain carries TRBV5-1 and TRBJ2-7, with unresolved D. V was shortened by 0 bases and J by 7 bases, with 5 bases between the two germline ends. The CDR3 extends over 11 amino acids. Per the germline V gene, CDR1 is SGHRS and CDR2 is YFSETQ. The CDR3 spells CASSLAREQYF. The CDR3 bases are TGCGCCAGCAGCTTGGCCAGGGAGCAGTACTTC.

The genes are TRBV6-5 and TRBJ2-7; TRBD1 is a possible D gene (5 bases). The CDR3 is 13 residues long. The germline V gene has CDR1 MNHEY and CDR2 SVGAGI. The V and J ends lost 4 bases and 2 bases respectively, with 9 bases between them. The CDR3 sequence is CASSSPGTYEQYF. CDR3 DNA sequence: TGTGCCAGCAGTTCCCCAGGGACCTACGAGCAGTACTTC.

This sequence joins TRBV10-3 and TRBJ1-2; D is unresolved. Germline V CDR1 and CDR2: ENHRY, SYGVKD. The length of the CDR3 is 16 residues. V lost 2 bases and J 4 bases, leaving 17 bases between the germline ends. This CDR3 is CAISEPPGRDVYGYTF. The CDR3 DNA reads as TGTGCCATCAGTGAGCCCCCGGGGAGAGATGTCTATGGCTACACCTTC.

The V and J genes are TRBV19 and TRBJ1-5; 7 bases match TRBD1. This CDR3 has 15 residues. Germline V gene lookup returns CDR1 LNHDA and CDR2 SQIVND (reference sequence). J gave up 4 bases and V 3 bases, and 6 bases lay outside the gene matches. The CDR3 nucleotides are TGTGCCAGTAGTATGACAAGACAGGGAAATCAGCCCCAGCATTTT. The encoded protein is CASSMTRQGNQPQHF. Variable domain in full (rest from reference TRBV19 and TRBJ1-5): DGGITQSPKYLFRKEGQNVTLSCEQNLNHDAMYWYRQDPGQGLRLIYYSQIVNDFQKGDIAEGYSVSREKKESFPLTVTSAQKNPTAFYLCASSMTRQGNQPQHFGDGTRLSIL.

The chain recombines TRBV6-5 with TRBJ1-6; D might be TRBD1 (5 bases). Germline V gives CDR1 MNHEY, CDR2 SVGAGI. Between the trimmed V and J ends, which lost 0 bases and 10 bases, there was a span of 16 bases. CDR3 length: 16 amino acids. DNA for the CDR3: TGTGCCAGCAGTTACTCGGGAGGGGAAGGAAAATCACCCCTCCACTTT. Protein sequence: CASSYSGGEGKSPLHF.

The chain joins TRBV7-9 to TRBJ1-3, with D unclear. Trimming pared 3 bases from V and 0 bases from J, leaving 9 bases between. The CDR3 sequence is 15 residues long. Per germline, CDR1 SEHNR and CDR2 FQNEAQ (reference sequence). For the CDR3, the DNA is TGTGCCAGCAGCTTCGCAGCGAACTCTGGAAACACCATATATTTT. Amino acids: CASSFAANSGNTIYF. The full variable domain, rest sourced from reference TRBV7-9 and TRBJ1-3, is DTGVSQNPRHKITKRGQNVTFRCDPISEHNRLYWYRQTLGQGPEFLTYFQNEAQLEKSRLLSDRFSAERPKGSFSTLEIQRTEQGDSAMYLCASSFAANSGNTIYFGEGSWLTVV.

The V and J genes are TRBV10-3 and TRBJ2-1, with D possibly TRBD2 on 6 matching bases. This CDR3 has 11 amino acids. Trimming pared 10 bases from V and 13 bases from J, leaving 17 bases between. Germline V gene sequence: CDR1 ENHRY, CDR2 SYGVKD. CDR3 coding DNA: TGTGCCACCGATGGCGGGACTCGCCAGTTCTTC. Residues: CATDGGTRQFF.

This clone came up once. This chain links TRBV7-2 with TRBJ1-6, with 8 bases identical to TRBD1. With 7 bases clipped from V and 6 bases from J, the junction kept 11 bases outside the gene matches. In germline, CDR1 is SGHTA, CDR2 FQGNSA. The CDR3 spans 16 residues. CDR3 sequence reads: CASKGAGGIFNSPLHF. CDR3 nucleotides: TGTGCCAGCAAGGGGGCAGGGGGCATTTTTAATTCACCCCTCCACTTT.

V and J are TRBV28 and TRBJ2-6; D remains unclear. Per the germline V gene, CDR1 is MDHEN and CDR2 is SYDVKM. The germline V and J ends were trimmed by 6 bases and 6 bases, with 9 bases remaining between them. The CDR3 is 13 residues long. The CDR3 bases are TGTGCCAGCAGAAGTAAACTGGCCAACGTCCTGACTTTC. Translation: CASRSKLANVLTF.

V is TRBV4-1 and J is TRBJ1-2; D remains ambiguous. V was cut by 3 bases and J by 1 base, with 9 bases left in between. The length of the CDR3 is 14 residues. Germline-derived CDR1 and CDR2 are MGHRA and YSYEKL. The CDR3 loop reads CASSQGTVNYGYTF. The DNA of the CDR3 is TGCGCCAGCAGCCAGGGTACAGTTAACTATGGCTACACCTTC.

The chain has TRBV19 and TRBJ2-5; TRBD1 agrees at 8 bases. Germline V gene data show CDR1 as LNHDA and CDR2 as SQIVND (reference sequence). V lost 4 bases to trimming and J lost 4 bases; unmatched junction nucleotides: 11. This CDR3 contains 16 residues. In nucleotides, the CDR3 is TGTGCCAGTAGTACGCCCACAGGGGGACGAGGAGAGACCCAGTACTTC. This sequence encodes CASSTPTGGRGETQYF.

The chain carries TRBV10-3 and TRBJ1-2, with 9 nucleotides matching TRBD1. After removal of 10 bases from V and 7 bases from J, the junction contained 7 bases not matched to a gene. The length of the CDR3 is 12 residues. Germline CDR1 is ENHRY and CDR2 is SYGVKD. CDR3 nucleotides: TGTGCCACCTCAACAGGGGGCCCTGGCTACACCTTC. Protein product: CATSTGGPGYTF.

V is TRBV6-6 and J is TRBJ2-1; TRBD1 aligns across 8 bases. The CDR3 runs to 14 residues. Germline lookup yields CDR1 MNHNY and CDR2 SVGAGI (reference sequence). J was trimmed by 9 bases and V by 4 bases; bases with no gene match: 8. The CDR3 spells CASSSRTGYGEQFF. CDR3 in DNA: TGTGCCAGCAGTTCCAGGACAGGGTATGGTGAGCAGTTCTTC.

The chain recombines TRBV2 with TRBJ2-7; possible D gene TRBD2, 7 bases. Germline V gene lookup returns CDR1 SNHLY and CDR2 FYNNEI. This CDR3 comprises 12 residues. The V and J ends lost 5 bases and 10 bases respectively, with 15 bases between them. CDR3 sequence reads: CASSPNREGQYF. The CDR3 nucleotides read TGTGCCAGCAGTCCCAACAGGGAGGGTCAGTACTTC.

The chain uses TRBV5-4 and TRBJ2-7; D unresolved. Trimming stripped 0 bases from V and 3 bases from J, with 13 bases between. The CDR3 is made up of 15 amino acids. CDR1 and CDR2 (germline): SGHNT, YYREEE (reference sequence). The CDR3 DNA sequence: TGTGCCAGCAGCTTGGGATTACAGACAAGCTACGAGCAGTACTTC. Protein sequence: CASSLGLQTSYEQYF.